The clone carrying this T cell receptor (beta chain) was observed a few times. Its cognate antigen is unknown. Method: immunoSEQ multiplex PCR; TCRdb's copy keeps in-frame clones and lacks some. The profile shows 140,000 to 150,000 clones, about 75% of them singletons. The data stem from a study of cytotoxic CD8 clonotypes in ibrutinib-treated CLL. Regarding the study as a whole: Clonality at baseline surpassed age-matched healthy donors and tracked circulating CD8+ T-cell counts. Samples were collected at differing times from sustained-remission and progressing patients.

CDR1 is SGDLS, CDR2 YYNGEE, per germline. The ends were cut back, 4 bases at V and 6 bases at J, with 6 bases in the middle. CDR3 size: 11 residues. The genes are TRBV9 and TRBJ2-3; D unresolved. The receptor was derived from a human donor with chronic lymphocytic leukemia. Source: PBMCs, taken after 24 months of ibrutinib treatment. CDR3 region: CASSITDTQYF. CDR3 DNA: TGTGCCAGCAGCATTACGGATACGCAGTATTTT.